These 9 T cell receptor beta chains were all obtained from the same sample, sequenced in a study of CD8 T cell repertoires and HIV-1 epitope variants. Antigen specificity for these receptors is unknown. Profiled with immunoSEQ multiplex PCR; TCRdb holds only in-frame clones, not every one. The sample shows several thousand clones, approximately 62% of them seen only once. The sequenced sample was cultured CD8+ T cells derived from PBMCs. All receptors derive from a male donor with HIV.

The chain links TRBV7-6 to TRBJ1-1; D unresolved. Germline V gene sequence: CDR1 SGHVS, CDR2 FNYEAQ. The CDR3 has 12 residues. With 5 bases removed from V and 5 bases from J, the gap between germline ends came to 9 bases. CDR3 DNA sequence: TGTGCCAGCAGCAGCGCCGGGACTGAAGCTTTCTTT. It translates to CASSSAGTEAFF.

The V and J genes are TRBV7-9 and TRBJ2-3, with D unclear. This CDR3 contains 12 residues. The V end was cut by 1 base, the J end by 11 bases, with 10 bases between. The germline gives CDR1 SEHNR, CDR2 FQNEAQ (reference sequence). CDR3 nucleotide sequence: TGTGCCAGCAGCTTAGACGATCCGGGGCAGTATTTT. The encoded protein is CASSLDDPGQYF.

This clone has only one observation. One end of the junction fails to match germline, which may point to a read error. The CDR3 loop reads CASSDPGTGVLGAF. The DNA of the CDR3 is TGTGCCAGCAGCGATCCCGGGACAGGGGTCCTCGGTGCCTTC. The chain recombines TRBV5-8 with TRBJ1-2, with 10 bases lining up with TRBD1. The CDR3 extends over 14 amino acids. Germline V lookup: CDR1 SGHTS, CDR2 YDEGEE.

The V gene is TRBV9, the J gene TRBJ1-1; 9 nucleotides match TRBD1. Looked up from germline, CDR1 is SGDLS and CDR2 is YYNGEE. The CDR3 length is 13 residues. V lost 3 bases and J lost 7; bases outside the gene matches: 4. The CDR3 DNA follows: TGTGCCAGCAGCGCCGGGACAGGGAGTGAAGCTTTCTTT. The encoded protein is CASSAGTGSEAFF.

As DNA, the CDR3 is TGTGCCAGCAGCTTAACGGGGCGGGAGACACGAGATACGCAGTATTTT. Residues: CASSLTGRETRDTQYF. The genes are TRBV11-2 and TRBJ2-3, with 7 bases lining up with TRBD2. CDR1 and CDR2 from the germline V gene are SGHAT and FQNNGV. The CDR3 is made up of 16 amino acids. V lost 2 bases and J lost 5; bases outside the gene matches: 10.

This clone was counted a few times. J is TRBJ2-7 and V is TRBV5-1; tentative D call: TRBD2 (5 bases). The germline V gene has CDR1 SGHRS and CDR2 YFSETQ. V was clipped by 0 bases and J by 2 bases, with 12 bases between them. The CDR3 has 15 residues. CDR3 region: CASSLESGKTYEQYF. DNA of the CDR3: TGCGCCAGCAGCTTGGAATCGGGGAAGACCTACGAGCAGTACTTC.

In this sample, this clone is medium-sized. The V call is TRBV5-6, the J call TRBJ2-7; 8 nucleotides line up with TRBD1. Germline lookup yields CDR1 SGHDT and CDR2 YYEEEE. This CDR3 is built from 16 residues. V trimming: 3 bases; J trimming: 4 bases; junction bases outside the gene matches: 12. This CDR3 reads CASSWQSTRGLYEQYF. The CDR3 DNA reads TGTGCCAGCAGCTGGCAGTCGACCAGGGGGCTATACGAGCAGTACTTC. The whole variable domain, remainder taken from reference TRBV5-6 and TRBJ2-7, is DAGVTQSPTHLIKTRGQQVTLRCSPKSGHDTVSWYQQALGQGPQFIFQYYEEEERQRGNFPDRFSGHQFPNYSSELNVNALLLGDSALYLCASSWQSTRGLYEQYFGPGTRLTVT.

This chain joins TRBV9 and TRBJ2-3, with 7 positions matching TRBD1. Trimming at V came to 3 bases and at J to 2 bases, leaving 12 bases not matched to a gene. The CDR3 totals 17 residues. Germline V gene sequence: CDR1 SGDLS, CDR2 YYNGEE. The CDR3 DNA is TGTGCCAGCAGCGCCATACAGGGGCCTCCCTTCACAGATACGCAGTATTTT. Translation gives CASSAIQGPPFTDTQYF.

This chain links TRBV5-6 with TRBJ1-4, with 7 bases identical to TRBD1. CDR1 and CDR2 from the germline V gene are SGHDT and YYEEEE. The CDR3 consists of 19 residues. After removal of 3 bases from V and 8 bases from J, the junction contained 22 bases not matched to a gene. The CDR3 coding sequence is TGTGCCAGCAGCTCCCGGGACCCGGAACGGGACAGCGGGTGGGAAAAACTGTTTTTT. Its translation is CASSSRDPERDSGWEKLFF.